A selection of T cell receptor beta chains follows, all from one sample in a study of siplizumab effects on memory and regulatory T cells. The table came from immunoSEQ multiplex PCR; TCRdb's copy has only in-frame clones and leaves some out. The table lists roughly 70,000 clones, 93% of them singletons. Sequenced input: CD8+ T cells sorted from blood. The receptors were sampled from a human donor in good health. Both conserved end residues are part of each CDR3.

len,j_gene,v_gene,CDR3aa
14,TRBJ2-2,TRBV2,CASSEAGGLGELFF
14,TRBJ1-1,TRBV5-4,CASSFLGGTTEAFF
12,TRBJ1-1,TRBV27,CASSFSKKGAFF
14,TRBJ2-3,TRBV4-3,CASSPLSSTDTQYF
13,TRBJ1-1,TRBV5-6,CASSPHMNTEAFF
13,TRBJ1-2,TRBV29-1,CSVEAEGGYGYTF
14,TRBJ2-7,TRBV7-3,CASSLKGTMNEQYF
14,TRBJ2-3,TRBV7-3,CASSSGQGTDTQYF
15,TRBJ1-6,TRBV28,CASTAGTISNSPLHF
13,TRBJ2-3,TRBV4-1,CASSRGRSDTQYF
14,TRBJ2-2,TRBV5-4,CASSLITGTGELFF
16,TRBJ2-5,TRBV11-2,CASSLAGAGIRETQYF
14,TRBJ1-2,TRBV9,CASSVGGQVYRYTF
16,TRBJ2-7,TRBV15,CATSREYGTGNYEQYF
12,TRBJ1-2,TRBV7-8,CASSSGAGGYTF
16,TRBJ2-3,TRBV19,CASSIIGGEYTDTQYF
14,TRBJ1-5,TRBV12-2,CASRLDDSNQPQHF
14,TRBJ2-5,TRBV25-1,CASSLVGGRETQYF
11,TRBJ2-7,TRBV29-1,CSVDSGDEQYF
17,TRBJ2-3,TRBV4-1,CASSQPGLALSTDTQYF
12,TRBJ2-7,TRBV29-1,CSARDSPYEQYF
15,TRBJ2-3,TRBV7-2,CASSSATSGADTQYF
16,TRBJ2-1,TRBV6-5,CASSYSLYTGMNEQFF
16,TRBJ2-7,TRBV7-3,CASSLYPGTRTYEQYF
14,TRBJ1-2,TRBV9,CASSVGGGTYGYTF
14,TRBJ1-4,TRBV7-2,CASSLGTGGGKLFF
12,TRBJ2-3,TRBV5-6,CASSFGSDTQYF
15,TRBJ2-1,TRBV28,CAWRRVGPSYNEQFF
16,TRBJ2-3,TRBV4-1,CASSQDFGTSGDTQYF
16,TRBJ2-7,TRBV4-1,CASSQPAGQGSYEQYF
12,TRBJ1-1,TRBV4-2,CASSQDEGGQDF
18,TRBJ1-4,TRBV27,CASKVVGGAGATNEKLFF
16,TRBJ2-7,TRBV27,CASSQVQGANPGEQYF
12,TRBJ1-1,TRBV9,CASSGLGTEAFF
17,TRBJ2-1,TRBV4-3,CASSLGLWEQGYNEQFF
15,TRBJ2-3,TRBV27,CASSRLAASTDTQYF
15,TRBJ1-2,TRBV4-1,CASSQDLKGHTGYTF
16,TRBJ1-2,TRBV5-5,CASSANDREGLYGYTF
17,TRBJ2-3,TRBV18,CASSPLGAPAGTDTQYF
14,TRBJ2-7,TRBV4-1,CASSQARTQYEQYF
14,TRBJ2-1,TRBV12-5,CASGGGTGGNEQFF
16,TRBJ2-5,TRBV7-6,CASSQGGQSAEETQYF
14,TRBJ1-2,TRBV6-6,CATAPDRGNYGYTF
13,TRBJ1-1,TRBV7-6,CASSLGQNTEAFF
14,TRBJ1-4,TRBV5-5,CASNGAGGEEKLFF
11,TRBJ1-1,TRBV29-1,CSVSLNTEAFF
15,TRBJ2-7,TRBV7-9,CASSTTSGSSYEQYF
15,TRBJ2-1,TRBV5-4,CASSSSSGRDNEQFF
16,TRBJ2-7,TRBV4-1,CASSQAPGPIPGEQYF
13,TRBJ2-1,TRBV11-2,CASSLYIYNEQFF
14,TRBJ1-3,TRBV7-3,CASSLVVAGNTIYF
12,TRBJ2-7,TRBV19,CASSLDSIQQYF
14,TRBJ1-1,TRBV5-6,CASSLGQGGTEAFF
13,TRBJ1-2,TRBV25-1,CASTSPDSYGYTF
15,TRBJ2-3,TRBV19,CASSPALLAVDTQYF
11,TRBJ2-5,TRBV5-6,CASSLAGSQYF
17,TRBJ1-6,TRBV14,CASSQESGGELDSPLHF
12,TRBJ1-6,TRBV6-4,CASSDGVSPLHF
13,TRBJ2-7,TRBV27,CASSLGTGAEQYF